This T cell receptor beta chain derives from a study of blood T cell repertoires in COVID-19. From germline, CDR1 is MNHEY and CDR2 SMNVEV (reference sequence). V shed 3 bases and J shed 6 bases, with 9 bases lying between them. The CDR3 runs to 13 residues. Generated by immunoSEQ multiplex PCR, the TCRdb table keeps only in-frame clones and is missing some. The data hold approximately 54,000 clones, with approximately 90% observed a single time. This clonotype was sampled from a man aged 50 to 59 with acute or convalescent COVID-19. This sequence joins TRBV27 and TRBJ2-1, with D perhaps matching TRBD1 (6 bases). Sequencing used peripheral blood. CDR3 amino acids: CASSFFRGNEQFF. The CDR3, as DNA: TGTGCCAGCAGTTTCTTCAGGGGCAATGAGCAGTTCTTC.